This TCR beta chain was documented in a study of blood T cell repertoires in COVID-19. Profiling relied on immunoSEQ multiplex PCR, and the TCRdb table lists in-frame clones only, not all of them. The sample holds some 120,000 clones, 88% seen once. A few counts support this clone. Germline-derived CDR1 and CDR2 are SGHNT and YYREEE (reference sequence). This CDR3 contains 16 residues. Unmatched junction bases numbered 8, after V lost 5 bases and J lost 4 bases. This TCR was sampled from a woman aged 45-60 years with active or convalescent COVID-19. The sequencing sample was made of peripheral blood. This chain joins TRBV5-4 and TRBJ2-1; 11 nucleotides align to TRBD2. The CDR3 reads CASRPQGLAAYNEQFF. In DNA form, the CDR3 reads TGTGCCAGCAGGCCCCAGGGACTAGCGGCATACAATGAGCAGTTCTTC.